The 14 T cell receptor beta chains in this list originate from one sample, sequenced in a study of T cells in Graves' hyperthyroidism and ophthalmopathy. What was amplified from RNA transcripts were TCR beta CDR3 regions. An initial round of RT-PCR targeting the TCR CDR3 relied on the HTBI primer set. One entry per CDR3 protein, called by TCRdb with MiXCR from the multiplex PCR reads. The sample yields around 300,000 distinct CDR3 sequences, around 22% seen once. The specimen was blood. The origin of the receptors is a man between 25 and 39 years old with Graves' ophthalmopathy.

This clonotype was observed at least ten times. J is TRBJ2-3 and V is TRBV3-1; 10 bases are a match to TRBD2. Per the germline V gene, CDR1 is LGHDT and CDR2 is YNNKEL (reference sequence). This CDR3 contains 15 residues. The J segment lost 6 bases and the V segment lost 1 base, leaving 4 bases of the junction unmatched. The CDR3 protein is CASSQGLAGSDTQYF. The CDR3 region has the DNA TGTGCCAGCAGCCAAGGACTAGCGGGCTCGGATACGCAGTATTTT.

This chain connects TRBV7-9 to TRBJ2-2, with a possible D match to TRBD1 (6 bases). The V gene lost 5 bases and the J gene lost 4 bases, with 11 bases spanning the gap. Germline CDR1 is SEHNR and CDR2 is FQNEAQ (reference sequence). The CDR3 is made up of 14 amino acids. The CDR3 nucleotides read TGTGCCAGCAGCCCTGACAGGTTCACCGGGGAGCTGTTTTTT. Translation: CASSPDRFTGELFF.

This clonotype was counted many times. This chain connects TRBV11-2 to TRBJ2-5; 8 bases map to TRBD2. The CDR3 length is 17 residues. Looked up from germline, CDR1 is SGHAT and CDR2 is FQNNGV. With 0 bases clipped from V and 5 bases from J, the junction kept 11 bases outside the gene matches. The CDR3 spells CASSLDPTGAGDETQYF. The DNA for the CDR3 is TGTGCCAGCAGCTTAGATCCGACCGGAGCGGGAGATGAGACCCAGTACTTC.

The chain is built from TRBV12-3 or TRBV12-4 and TRBJ1-1; D perhaps matches TRBD1 (5 bases). The CDR3 is made up of 14 amino acids. Trimming removed 6 bases at V and 4 bases at J, with 15 bases between. The chain's CDR3 is CASRPQGSVTEAFF. As DNA, the CDR3 is TGTGCCAGCAGACCTCAGGGTTCGGTCACTGAAGCTTTCTTT.

This clonotype is a singleton in its sample. The chain links TRBV7-2 to TRBJ2-1, with TRBD2 identical over 9 bases. The CDR3 has 17 residues. J lost 4 bases, V lost 5 bases, and 12 bases had no gene match. Germline V gene data show CDR1 as SGHTA and CDR2 as FQGNSA. The CDR3: CASSRGLGAGGYNEQFF. The CDR3 DNA reads TGTGCCAGCAGCCGCGGGTTAGGGGCGGGGGGGTACAATGAGCAGTTCTTC.

V and J are TRBV2 and TRBJ2-2; D is perhaps TRBD2 (5 bases). The V gene's germline CDR1 is SNHLY and CDR2 FYNNEI. Trimming cost V 7 bases and J 6 bases, with 9 bases left between them. This CDR3 contains 12 residues. The CDR3 spells CASITGSGELFF. CDR3 nucleotides: TGTGCCAGCATAACGGGATCCGGGGAGCTGTTTTTT.

This chain joins TRBV2 and TRBJ1-6; D is ambiguous. The CDR3 runs 10 residues. Trimming took 8 bases from V and 9 from J, leaving 5 bases between them. CDR1 is SNHLY and CDR2 is FYNNEI in the germline V gene. In nucleotides, the CDR3 is TGTGCCAGCGGCTCTTCACCCCTCCACTTT. Translation: CASGSSPLHF.

The chain joins TRBV5-1 to TRBJ2-7; 9 bases are a match to TRBD2. V gave up 9 bases and J gave up 0 bases; unmatched junction bases: 10. The V gene's germline CDR1 is SGHRS and CDR2 YFSETQ. CDR3 length: 15 residues. CDR3 DNA: TGCGCCACTCGCCGACTAGCGGCGAGCTCCTACGAGCAGTACTTC. This sequence encodes CATRRLAASSYEQYF.

There are a few counts of this clonotype. The chain carries TRBV6-1 and TRBJ2-1, with 7 bases that match TRBD2. Germline CDR1 reads MNHNS; CDR2 reads SASEGT. J lost 9 bases, V lost 6 bases, and 11 bases had no gene match. CDR3 length: 14 residues. CDR3 DNA sequence: TGTGCCAGCAGGGCAACTAGCGCCTCGGGTGAGCAGTTCTTC. As protein: CASRATSASGEQFF.

This chain joins TRBV20-1 and TRBJ1-1, with D unresolved. Trimming cost V 8 bases and J 1 base, with 14 bases left between them. CDR1 and CDR2 from the germline V gene are DFQATT and SNEGSKA (reference sequence). The CDR3 spans 13 residues. The CDR3 nucleotides read TGCAGTCCGGACGACCCGGGGAACACTGAAGCTTTCTTT. Translation gives CSPDDPGNTEAFF.

In this sample, this clonotype turned up many times. The chain combines TRBV7-9 with TRBJ2-5; possibly TRBD1 or TRBD2 for D (5 bases each). CDR3 length: 14 residues. Trimming stripped 1 base from V and 5 bases from J, with 11 bases between. From germline, CDR1 is SEHNR and CDR2 FQNEAQ (reference sequence). CDR3 DNA sequence: TGTGCCAGCAGCTTAGTGGGACCCCGGGAGACCCAGTACTTC. Encoded protein: CASSLVGPRETQYF.

This clonotype has a handful of counts. The rearrangement joins TRBV5-1 to TRBJ2-2; D may be TRBD1 or TRBD2 (5 bases each). Germline CDR1 is SGHRS and CDR2 is YFSETQ. The CDR3 is 16 amino acids. Trimming removed 2 bases from V and 4 bases from J, with 15 bases in between. The CDR3 region has the DNA TGCGCCAGCAGCTTAATGGGGGTCCCCGGCACCGGGGAGCTGTTTTTT. This translates into CASSLMGVPGTGELFF.

The table lists this clonotype with many counts. The rearrangement joins TRBV30 to TRBJ2-5; 8 bases agree with TRBD1. V shed 3 bases, J shed 3 bases, and the junction held 6 bases outside the gene matches. CDR1 and CDR2 from the germline V gene are GTSNPN and SVGIG (reference sequence). The CDR3 totals 14 residues. CDR3: CAWSPQGGEETQYF. Here the CDR3 DNA reads TGTGCCTGGAGCCCACAGGGGGGAGAAGAGACCCAGTACTTC.

This clonotype was counted a few times. J is TRBJ2-5 and V is TRBV5-1; D is uncertain. Germline V gene lookup returns CDR1 SGHRS and CDR2 YFSETQ. The CDR3 runs to 16 residues. Deletions cut 0 bases from V and 1 base from J, with 13 bases between. The CDR3 spells CASSLGGPGFQETQYF. The CDR3 DNA reads as TGCGCCAGCAGCTTGGGTGGACCCGGCTTCCAAGAGACCCAGTACTTC.